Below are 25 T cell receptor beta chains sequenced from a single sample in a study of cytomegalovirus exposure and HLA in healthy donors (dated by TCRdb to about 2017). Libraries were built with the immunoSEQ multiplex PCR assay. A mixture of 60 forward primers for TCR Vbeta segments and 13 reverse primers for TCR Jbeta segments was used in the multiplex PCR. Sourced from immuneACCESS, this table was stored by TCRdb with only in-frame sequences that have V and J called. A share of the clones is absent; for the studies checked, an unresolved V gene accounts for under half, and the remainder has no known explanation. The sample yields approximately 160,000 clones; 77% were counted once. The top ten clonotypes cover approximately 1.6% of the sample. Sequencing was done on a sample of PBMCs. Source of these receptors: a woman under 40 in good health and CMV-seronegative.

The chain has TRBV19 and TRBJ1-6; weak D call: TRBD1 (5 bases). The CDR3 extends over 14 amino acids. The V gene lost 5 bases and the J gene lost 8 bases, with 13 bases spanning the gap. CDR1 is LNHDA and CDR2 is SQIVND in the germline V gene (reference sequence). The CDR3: CASSRRQGDSPLHF. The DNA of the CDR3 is TGTGCCAGTAGTCGTCGGCAGGGTGATTCACCCCTCCACTTT.

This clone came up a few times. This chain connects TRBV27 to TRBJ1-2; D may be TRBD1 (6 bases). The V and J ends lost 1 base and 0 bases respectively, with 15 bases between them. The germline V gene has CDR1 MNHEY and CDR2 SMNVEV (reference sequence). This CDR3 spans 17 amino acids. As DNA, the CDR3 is TGTGCCAGCAGTTTATATGGACAGCCTGAAGCTAACTATGGCTACACCTTC. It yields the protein CASSLYGQPEANYGYTF.

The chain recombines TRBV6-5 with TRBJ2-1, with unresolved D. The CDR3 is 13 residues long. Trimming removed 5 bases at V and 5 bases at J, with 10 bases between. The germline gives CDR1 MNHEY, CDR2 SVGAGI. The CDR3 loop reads CASSNPRNNEQFF. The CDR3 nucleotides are TGTGCCAGCAGTAACCCCAGGAACAATGAGCAGTTCTTC.

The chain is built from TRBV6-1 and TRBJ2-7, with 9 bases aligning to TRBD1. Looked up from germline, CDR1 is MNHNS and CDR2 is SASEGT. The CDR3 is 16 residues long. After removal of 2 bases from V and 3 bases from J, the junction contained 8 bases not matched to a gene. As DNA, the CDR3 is TGTGCCAGCAGTGAAAGACCGGGACAGGGACTCTACGAGCAGTACTTC. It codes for CASSERPGQGLYEQYF.

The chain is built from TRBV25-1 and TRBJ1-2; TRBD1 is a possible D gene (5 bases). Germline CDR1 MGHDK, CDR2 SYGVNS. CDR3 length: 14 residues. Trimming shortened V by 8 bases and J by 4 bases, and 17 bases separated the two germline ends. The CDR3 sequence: CASQAPGGAYGYTF. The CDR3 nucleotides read TGTGCCAGCCAGGCCCCAGGAGGGGCCTATGGCTACACCTTC.

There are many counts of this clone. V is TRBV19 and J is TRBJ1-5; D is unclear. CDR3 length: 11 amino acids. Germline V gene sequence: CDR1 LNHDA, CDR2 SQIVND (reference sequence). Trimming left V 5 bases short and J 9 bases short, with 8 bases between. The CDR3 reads CASSLGGPQHF. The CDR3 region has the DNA TGTGCCAGTAGTCTCGGCGGGCCCCAGCATTTT.

CDR3 residues: CSVGGDRASYEQYF. Here the CDR3 DNA reads TGCAGCGTTGGTGGGGACAGGGCGTCCTACGAGCAGTACTTC. The rearrangement links TRBV29-1 to TRBJ2-7; 9 bases are a match to TRBD1. Germline V gene sequence: CDR1 SQVTM, CDR2 ANQGSEA. This CDR3 region has 14 residues. V dropped 4 bases and J dropped 1; count of bases not matched to a gene: 5.

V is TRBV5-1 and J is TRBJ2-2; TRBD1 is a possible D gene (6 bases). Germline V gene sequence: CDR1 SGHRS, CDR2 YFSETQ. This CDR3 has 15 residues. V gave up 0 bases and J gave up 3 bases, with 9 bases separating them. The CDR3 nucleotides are TGCGCCAGCAGCTTGGCCGCAGGGGACACCGGGGAGCTGTTTTTT. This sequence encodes CASSLAAGDTGELFF.

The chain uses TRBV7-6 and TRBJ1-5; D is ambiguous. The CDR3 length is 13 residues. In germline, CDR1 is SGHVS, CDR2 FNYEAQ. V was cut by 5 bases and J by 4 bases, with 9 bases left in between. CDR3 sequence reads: CASSPGWNQPQHF. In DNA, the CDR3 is TGTGCCAGCAGCCCCGGGTGGAATCAGCCCCAGCATTTT.

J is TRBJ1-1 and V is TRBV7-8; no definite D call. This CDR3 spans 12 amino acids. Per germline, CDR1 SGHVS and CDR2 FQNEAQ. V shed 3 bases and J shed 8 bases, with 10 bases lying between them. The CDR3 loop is CASSFVFYEAFF. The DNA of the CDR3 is TGTGCCAGCAGCTTCGTTTTCTACGAAGCTTTCTTT.

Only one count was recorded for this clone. CDR3 sequence: CAWSVLSRTRTQYF. In nucleotides, the CDR3 is TGTGCCTGGAGTGTACTGTCGAGGACACGGACCCAGTACTTC. The chain uses TRBV30 and TRBJ2-5; tentatively, D is TRBD1 (5 bases). Between the trimmed V and J ends, which lost 0 bases and 7 bases, there was a span of 15 bases. Germline V lookup: CDR1 GTSNPN, CDR2 SVGIG (reference sequence). CDR3 length equals 14 residues.

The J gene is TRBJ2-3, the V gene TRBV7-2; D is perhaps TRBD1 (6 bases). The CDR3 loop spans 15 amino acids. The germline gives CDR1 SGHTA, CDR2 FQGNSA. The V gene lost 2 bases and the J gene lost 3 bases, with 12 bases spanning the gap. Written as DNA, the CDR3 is TGTGCCAGCAGCTTAAGGTCAGGGGCTACAGATACGCAGTATTTT. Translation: CASSLRSGATDTQYF.

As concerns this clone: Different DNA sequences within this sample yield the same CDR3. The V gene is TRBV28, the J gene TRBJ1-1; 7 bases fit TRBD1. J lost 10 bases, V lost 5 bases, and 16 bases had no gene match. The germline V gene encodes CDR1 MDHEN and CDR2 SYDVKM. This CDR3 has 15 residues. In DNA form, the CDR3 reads TGTGCCAGCAGTCTTCCACAGGGGATTTTGAGTCGAGCTTTCTTT. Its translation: CASSLPQGILSRAFF. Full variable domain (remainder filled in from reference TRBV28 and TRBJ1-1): DVKVTQSSRYLVKRTGEKVFLECVQDMDHENMFWYRQDPGLGLRLIYFSYDVKMKEKGDIPEGYSVSREKKERFSLILESASTNQTSMYLCASSLPQGILSRAFFGQGTRLTVV.

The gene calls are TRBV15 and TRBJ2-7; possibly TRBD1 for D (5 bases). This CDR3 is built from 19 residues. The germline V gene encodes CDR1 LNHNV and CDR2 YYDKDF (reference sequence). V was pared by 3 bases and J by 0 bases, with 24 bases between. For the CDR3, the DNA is TGTGCCACCAGCAGGTTACGAATATCAGGGCCCACCCTCTCCTACGAGCAGTACTTC. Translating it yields CATSRLRISGPTLSYEQYF.

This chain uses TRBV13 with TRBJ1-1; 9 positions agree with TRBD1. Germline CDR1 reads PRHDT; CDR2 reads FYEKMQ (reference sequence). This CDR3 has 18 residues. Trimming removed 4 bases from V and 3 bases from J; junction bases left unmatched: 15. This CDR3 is CASSSPHSSGQGHTEAFF. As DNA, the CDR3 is TGTGCCAGCAGCTCCCCCCACTCCTCTGGACAGGGGCACACTGAAGCTTTCTTT.

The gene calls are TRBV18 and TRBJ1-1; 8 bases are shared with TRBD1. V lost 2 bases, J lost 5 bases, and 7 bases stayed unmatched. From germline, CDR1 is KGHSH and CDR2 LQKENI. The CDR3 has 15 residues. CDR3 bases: TGTGCCAGCTCACCAAGGGGACAGGAAAAGACTGAAGCTTTCTTT. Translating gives CASSPRGQEKTEAFF.

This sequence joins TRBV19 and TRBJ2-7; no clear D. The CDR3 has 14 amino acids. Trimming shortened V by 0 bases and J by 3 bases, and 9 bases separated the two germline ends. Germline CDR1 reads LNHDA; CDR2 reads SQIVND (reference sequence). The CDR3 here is CASSIDLRDYEQYF. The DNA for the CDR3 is TGTGCCAGTAGTATAGATCTGAGAGACTACGAGCAGTACTTC.

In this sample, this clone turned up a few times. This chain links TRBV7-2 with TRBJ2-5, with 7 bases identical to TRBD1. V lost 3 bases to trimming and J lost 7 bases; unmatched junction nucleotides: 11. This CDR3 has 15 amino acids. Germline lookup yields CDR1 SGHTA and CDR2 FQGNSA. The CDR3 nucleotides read TGTGCCAGCAGCTTTGGGGACAGATCCTCGGCGACCCAGTACTTC. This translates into CASSFGDRSSATQYF.

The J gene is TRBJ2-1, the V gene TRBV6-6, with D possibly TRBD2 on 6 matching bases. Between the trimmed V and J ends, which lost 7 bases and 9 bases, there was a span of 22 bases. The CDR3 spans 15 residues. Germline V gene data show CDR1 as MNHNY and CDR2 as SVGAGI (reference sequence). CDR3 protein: CASTNTLRGGSEQFF. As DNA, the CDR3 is TGTGCCAGCACCAATACGTTACGTGGGGGGAGTGAGCAGTTCTTC.

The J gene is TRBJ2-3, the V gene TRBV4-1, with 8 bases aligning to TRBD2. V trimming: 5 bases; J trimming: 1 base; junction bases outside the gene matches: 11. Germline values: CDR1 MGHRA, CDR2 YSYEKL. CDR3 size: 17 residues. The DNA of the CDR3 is TGCGCCAGCAGCTCTATAGCGGGGCGTCGGGGCACAGATACGCAGTATTTT. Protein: CASSSIAGRRGTDTQYF.

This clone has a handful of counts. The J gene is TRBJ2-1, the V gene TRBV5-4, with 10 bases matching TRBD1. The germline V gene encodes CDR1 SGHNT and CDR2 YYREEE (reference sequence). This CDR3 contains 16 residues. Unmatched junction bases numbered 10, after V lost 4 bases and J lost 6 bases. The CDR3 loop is CASSPSGTGVINEQFF. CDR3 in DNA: TGTGCCAGCAGCCCCTCCGGGACAGGGGTAATCAATGAGCAGTTCTTC.

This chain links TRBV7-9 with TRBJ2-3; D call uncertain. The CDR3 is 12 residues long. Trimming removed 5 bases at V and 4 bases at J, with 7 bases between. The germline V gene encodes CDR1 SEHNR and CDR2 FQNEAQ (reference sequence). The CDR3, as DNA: TGTGCCAGCAGCCCAAGAGCAGATACGCAGTATTTT. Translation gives CASSPRADTQYF. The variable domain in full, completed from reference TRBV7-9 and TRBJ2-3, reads DTGVSQNPRHKITKRGQNVTFRCDPISEHNRLYWYRQTLGQGPEFLTYFQNEAQLEKSRLLSDRFSAERPKGSFSTLEIQRTEQGDSAMYLCASSPRADTQYFGPGTRLTVL.

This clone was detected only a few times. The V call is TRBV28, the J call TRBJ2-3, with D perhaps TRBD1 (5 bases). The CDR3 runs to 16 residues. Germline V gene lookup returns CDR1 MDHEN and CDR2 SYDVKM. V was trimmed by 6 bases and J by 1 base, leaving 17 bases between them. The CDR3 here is CASSRFGAARTDTQYF. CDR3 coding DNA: TGTGCCAGCAGCCGGTTTGGGGCGGCCCGCACAGATACGCAGTATTTT.

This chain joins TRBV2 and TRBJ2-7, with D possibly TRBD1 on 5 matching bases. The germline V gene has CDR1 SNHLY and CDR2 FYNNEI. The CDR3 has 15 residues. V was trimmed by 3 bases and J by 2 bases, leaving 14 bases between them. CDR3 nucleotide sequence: TGTGCCAGCAGTGAGTGGGGCGGTGGTCCCTACGAGCAGTACTTC. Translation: CASSEWGGGPYEQYF.

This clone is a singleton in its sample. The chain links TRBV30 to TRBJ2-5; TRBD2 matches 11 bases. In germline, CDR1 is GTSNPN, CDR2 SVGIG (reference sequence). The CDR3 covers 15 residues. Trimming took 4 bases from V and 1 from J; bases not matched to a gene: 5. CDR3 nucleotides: TGTGCCTGGAAAGGACTAGCGGGCATCCAAGAGACCCAGTACTTC. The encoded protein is CAWKGLAGIQETQYF.